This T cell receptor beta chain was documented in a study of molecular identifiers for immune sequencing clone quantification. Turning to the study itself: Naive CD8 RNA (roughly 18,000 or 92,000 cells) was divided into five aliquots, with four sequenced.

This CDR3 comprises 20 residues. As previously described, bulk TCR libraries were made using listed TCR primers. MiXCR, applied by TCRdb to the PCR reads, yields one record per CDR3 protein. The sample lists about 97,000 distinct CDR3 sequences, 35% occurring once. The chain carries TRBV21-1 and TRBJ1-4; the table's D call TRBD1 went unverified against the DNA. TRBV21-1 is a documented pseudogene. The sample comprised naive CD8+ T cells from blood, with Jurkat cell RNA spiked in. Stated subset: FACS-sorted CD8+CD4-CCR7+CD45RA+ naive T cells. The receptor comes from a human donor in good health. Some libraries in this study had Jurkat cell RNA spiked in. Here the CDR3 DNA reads TGTGCCAGCAGCAGCCGATTGTCCCAGGGGGCGGTCAACTCTAATGAAAAACTGTTTTTT. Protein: CASSSRLSQGAVNSNEKLFF.